This TCR beta chain was sequenced during a study of CD8 T cells in ankylosing spondylitis. Study findings and constraints: Peripheral blood held disease-linked clones only at relatively low frequency, and these were CD8+. A motif of several highly homologous TCR beta variants was seen as apparently characteristic of ankylosing spondylitis blood.

This clonotype was detected many times. Its antigen is undetermined. The CDR3 sequence is 15 residues long. After removal of 5 bases from V and 5 bases from J, the junction contained 6 bases not matched to a gene. TCRdb ran MiXCR on the 5' RACE reads and lists one entry per CDR3 protein. Counted here are 250,000 to 400,000 distinct CDR3 sequences, roughly 12% occurring once; the ten biggest clones make up roughly 9.2%. The rearrangement joins TRBV12-3 or TRBV12-4 to TRBJ2-1; 10 bases are shared with TRBD1. Sequencing was carried out using blood, either unsorted or a sorted T cell fraction (not recorded which). The sequence was obtained from a female donor with ankylosing spondylitis or in good health (not recorded which). The CDR3 here is CASSLYGTGDNEQFF. CDR3 bases: TGTGCCAGCAGTCTCTACGGGACAGGGGACAATGAGCAGTTCTTC.